This entry is about one T cell receptor beta chain. This specimen belongs to a study of blood T cell repertoires in COVID-19. Individuals drawn from about two dozen US areas were about 18 to 100 years old. Membership in each cohort depended on participant-reported clinical history. Recovered Cohort 3 donors showed two negative PCRs, clearance, or symptom resolution. As processed by the authors: Amplification with reference gene primers provided the estimates of nucleated cell counts. Clones were read by immunoSEQ multiplex PCR, and TCRdb kept only the in-frame ones, dropping some. D and trimming were read from the DNA, whereas the V and J calls and clone size are those reported in that table. The data show some 200,000 clones, about nine tenths seen once. CDR3 length: 13 amino acids. Unmatched junction bases numbered 3, after V lost 3 bases and J lost 5 bases. Germline CDR1 is DFQATT and CDR2 is SNEGSKA (reference sequence).

The rearrangement joins TRBV20-1 to TRBJ1-5; 8 bases fit TRBD1. The material sequenced was PBMCs or T cells enriched from blood (not recorded which). This receptor was identified in a woman under 40 who had recovered from COVID-19. The CDR3 loop reads CSASKTGDQPQHF. CDR3 coding DNA: TGCAGTGCTAGTAAGACAGGGGATCAGCCCCAGCATTTT.